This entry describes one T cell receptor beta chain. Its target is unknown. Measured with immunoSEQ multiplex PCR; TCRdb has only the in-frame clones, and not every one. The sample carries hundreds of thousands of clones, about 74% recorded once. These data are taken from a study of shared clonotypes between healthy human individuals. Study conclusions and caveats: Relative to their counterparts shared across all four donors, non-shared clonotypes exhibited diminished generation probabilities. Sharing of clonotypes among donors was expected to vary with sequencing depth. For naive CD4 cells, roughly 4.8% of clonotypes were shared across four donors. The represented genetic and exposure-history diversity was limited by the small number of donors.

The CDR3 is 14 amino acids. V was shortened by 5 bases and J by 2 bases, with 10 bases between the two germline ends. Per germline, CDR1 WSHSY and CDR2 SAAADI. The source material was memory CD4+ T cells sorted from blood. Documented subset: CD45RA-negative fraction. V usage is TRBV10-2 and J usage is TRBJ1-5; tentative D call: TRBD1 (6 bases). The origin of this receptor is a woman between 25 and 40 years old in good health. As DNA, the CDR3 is TGCGCCAGCAGTTCGGCAGGGGGCAATCAGCCCCAGCATTTT. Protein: CASSSAGGNQPQHF.